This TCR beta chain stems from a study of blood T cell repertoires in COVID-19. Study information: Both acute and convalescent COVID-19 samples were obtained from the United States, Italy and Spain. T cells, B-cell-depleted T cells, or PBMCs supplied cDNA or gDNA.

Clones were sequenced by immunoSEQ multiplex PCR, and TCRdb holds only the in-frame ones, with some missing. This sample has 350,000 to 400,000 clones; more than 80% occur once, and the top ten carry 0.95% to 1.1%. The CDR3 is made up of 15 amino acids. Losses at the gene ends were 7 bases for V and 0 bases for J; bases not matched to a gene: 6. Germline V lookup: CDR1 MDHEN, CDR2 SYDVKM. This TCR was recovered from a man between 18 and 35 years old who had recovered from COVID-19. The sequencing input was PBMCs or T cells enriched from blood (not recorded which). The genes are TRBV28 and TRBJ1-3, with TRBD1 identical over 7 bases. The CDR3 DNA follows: TGTGCCAGCAAACCGGGACAGAGCTCTGGAAACACCATATATTTT. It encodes CASKPGQSSGNTIYF.